The present T cell receptor beta chain was sequenced within a study of T cells in Graves' hyperthyroidism and ophthalmopathy (dated by TCRdb to the late 2010s). Regarding the complete study: Peripheral blood was sampled at the time of initial diagnosis, prior to any treatment. The study also compared thyroid tissue and blood T-cell repertoires from 5 to 7 Graves' hyperthyroidism patients. Following sampling, methimazole starting at 30 mg daily was given to hyperthyroidism patients, and high-dose intravenous methylprednisolone was given to ophthalmopathy patients. For training and testing, the roughly 93 patients in the discovery cohort were randomly divided in a 7:3 ratio. A discovery cohort of about a hundred patients, 43 with Graves' ophthalmopathy and 57 with stable Graves' hyperthyroidism, was used to find distinguishing TCR V-J signatures. Prospective prediction of ophthalmopathy was tested in an independent validation cohort consisting of roughly 20 hyperthyroidism patients and more than 15 patients who later progressed to ophthalmopathy. The paper reports TCR Vbeta CDR3 sequencing of roughly 140 peripheral blood samples: some 41 ophthalmopathy, about 75 hyperthyroidism and around 17 progressor patients.

The hyperthyroidism patients were between 18 and 65 years old and newly diagnosed, with a disease duration of less than 2 months. Any patient with an uncontrolled infection, another autoimmune disease, pregnancy or lactation was excluded. Diagnoses were established on the basis of clinical symptoms, serum thyroxine and TRAb, thyroid ultrasound, and orbital computed tomography. Blood from progressor patients was collected at the time of first diagnosis with hyperthyroidism, before any ophthalmopathy symptoms had appeared. PBMCs were isolated from about 9 ml of fresh peripheral blood by Ficoll-Paque density gradient centrifugation. Patients classed as progressors first received a Graves' hyperthyroidism diagnosis and then went on to develop ophthalmopathy during follow-up. Total RNA was extracted using Trizol reagent, and RNA quality was assessed on an Agilent 2100 Bioanalyzer. The TCR beta CDR3 regions were amplified from the RNA transcripts. The TCR CDR3 was subjected to a first round of RT-PCR using the HTBI primer set and the Qiagen OneStep RT-PCR kit. A second multiplex PCR round built the libraries, followed by size selection and purification. Sequencing of the libraries was done on an Illumina HiSeq2000 using paired-end 100 bp reads. The study's processing was this. SOAPnuke was used to process the raw data, with reads discarded if the reads contained adapters or uncalled bases, had a mean Phred below 15, or lacked an exact constant-primer or identifier match. High-quality paired reads were merged using COPE v1.2.5, and each unique nucleotide sequence was defined as a clonotype. MiTCR v1.1 was used to align clonotypes to the IMGT TRBV, TRBD and TRBJ reference segments. The analysis was restricted to V-J combinations with a frequency above 0.0001, which together covered around 99% of the repertoires. A TCS score was defined as the ratio of F50 (clonal expansion) to E x V (chaos), with BLOSUM62-based TCRdist applied between CDR3 peptides within each V-J. Welch's t-statistics and random forest reduced around 520 V-J features to 10 to 15, which were used in a naive Bayes classifier (R e1071). TCRdb reprocessed the public reads (quality trimming at Q25 with fastp, clone calling with MiXCR) and kept in-frame beta chains. When rows share a CDR3 protein, they turn into one entry using the most common DNA and genes. Clone size and V and J calls follow TCRdb, not the original study. The sample table holds hundreds of thousands of distinct CDR3 sequences, of which 20% to 25% were seen once. Roughly a quarter of the sample rests with the top ten.

The CDR1 and CDR2 encoded by the germline V gene are SGDLS and YYNGEE. Relative to germline, V is missing 3 bases and J is missing 2 bases, with 6 bases of the junction outside any gene match. Inclusive of the bounding cysteine and phenylalanine, the CDR3 is 16 residues long. The kept DNA is CDR3 alone, 48 bases in frame from the first base. The paper's findings and limits, for the study overall: Sample size was not statistically predetermined, and blinding of investigators to group allocation was not performed. Blood samples also contained most of the expanded thyroid clonotypes (frequency above 0.001), which suggests that blood repertoires may reflect thyroid immune responses. In validation, the model predicted progression to ophthalmopathy with approximately 71% sensitivity and around 72% specificity, a median of around six months before onset. In cross-validation, a model built on a 13 V-J signature told ophthalmopathy apart from stable hyperthyroidism with 85% to 90% sensitivity and around 84% specificity, and in testing the same model reached 80%/75%.

The table lists this clonotype with many counts. Its antigen is unknown. No base qualities exist here, and no much larger clone lies one base off it. Recombination joined TRBV9 with TRBJ2-3, and 10 junction bases match TRBD2. The TCR comes from a man in his forties with Graves' hyperthyroidism that later progressed to Graves' ophthalmopathy. Sample: blood. Here is the DNA: TGTGCCAGCAGCGAAAGGACTAGCGGATACACAGATACGCAGTATTTT. The translation is CASSERTSGYTDTQYF.